This T cell receptor beta chain is from a study of PD-1 blockade in mismatch repair-deficient tumors. Overall study: All were previously treated, progressing patients with some twelve mismatch repair-deficient cancer types.

General observations from the study: After pembrolizumab, tumor-resident clones rose rapidly, then generally contracted before radiologic responses.

Between the trimmed V and J ends, which lost 7 bases and 5 bases, there was a span of 14 bases. The germline gives CDR1 MDHEN, CDR2 SYDVKM. The length of the CDR3 is 13 residues. Method: immunoSEQ multiplex PCR; TCRdb's copy keeps in-frame clones and lacks some. The top ten clones hold around an eighth of a sample with more than 95,000 clones, roughly 86% of them seen once. About this clone: The antigen is unknown.

The sequence was collected from an adult with mismatch repair-deficient cancer. The input for sequencing was peripheral blood, taken 44 weeks after starting pembrolizumab. V gene TRBV28 combines with J gene TRBJ1-2; D is undetermined. Here the CDR3 reads CASTPYRGYGYTF. CDR3 DNA sequence: TGTGCCAGCACCCCGTACCGGGGATATGGCTACACCTTC.